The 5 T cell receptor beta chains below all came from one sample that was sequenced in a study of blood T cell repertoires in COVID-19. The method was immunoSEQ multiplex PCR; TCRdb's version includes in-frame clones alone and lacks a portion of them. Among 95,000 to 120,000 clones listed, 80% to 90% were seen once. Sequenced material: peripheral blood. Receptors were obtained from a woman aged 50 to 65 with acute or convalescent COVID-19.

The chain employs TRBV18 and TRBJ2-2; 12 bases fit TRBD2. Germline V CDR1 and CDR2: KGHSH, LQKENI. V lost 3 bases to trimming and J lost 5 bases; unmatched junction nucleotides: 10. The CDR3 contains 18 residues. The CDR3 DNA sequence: TGTGCCAGCTCACCTCCCTCTAGCGGGGGGGCACGGACCGGGGAGCTGTTTTTT. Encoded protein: CASSPPSSGGARTGELFF.

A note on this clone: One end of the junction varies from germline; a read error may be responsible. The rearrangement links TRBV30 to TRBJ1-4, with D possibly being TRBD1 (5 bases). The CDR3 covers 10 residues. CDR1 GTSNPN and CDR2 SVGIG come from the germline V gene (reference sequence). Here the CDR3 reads CAWRGETLFF. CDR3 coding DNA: TGTGCCTGGCGGGGGGAAACACTGTTTTTT.

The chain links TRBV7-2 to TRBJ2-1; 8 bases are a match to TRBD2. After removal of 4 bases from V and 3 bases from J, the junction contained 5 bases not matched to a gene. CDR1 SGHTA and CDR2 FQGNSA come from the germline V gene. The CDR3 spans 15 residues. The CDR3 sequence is CASSSKRELYNEQFF. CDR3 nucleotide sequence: TGTGCCAGCAGCTCCAAGCGGGAGCTCTACAATGAGCAGTTCTTC.

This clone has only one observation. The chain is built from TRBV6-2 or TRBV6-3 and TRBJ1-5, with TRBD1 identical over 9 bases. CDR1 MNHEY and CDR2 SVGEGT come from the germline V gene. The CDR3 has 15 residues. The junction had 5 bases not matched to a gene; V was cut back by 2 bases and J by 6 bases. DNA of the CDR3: TGTGCCAGCAGTTACCCCGGGACAGGGAGTCAGCCCCAGCATTTT. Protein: CASSYPGTGSQPQHF.

CDR3 DNA: TGTGCCAGCAGTTTATCAGGGGAGGGTAGAAACGAGCAGTACTTC. This translates into CASSLSGEGRNEQYF. The chain carries TRBV27 and TRBJ2-7; the match to TRBD2 covers 7 bases. Germline CDR1 and CDR2: MNHEY and SMNVEV (reference sequence). The CDR3 covers 15 residues. The junction had 7 bases not matched to a gene; V was cut back by 0 bases and J by 5 bases.